The T cell receptor beta chain under discussion was sequenced for a study of blood T cells in healthy people across ages. In the study overall: When template switching was applied, about one barcoded beta molecule was captured per two T cells. General study results and limits: The diversity estimates, figures obtained from one million T cells, were considered underestimates. Whereas aged donors had fewer naive CD4+ cells, long-lived donors had more of them and higher diversity.

PCR was performed a second time for about 7 to 11 cycles using a sample-barcoded 5' primer and a J-beta primer mix. Each CDR3 protein is one row after TCRdb ran MiXCR on the 5' RACE reads. The table has about 1.1 million distinct CDR3 sequences, roughly two fifths seen once. About this clonotype itself: Its antigen is unidentified.

V lost 6 bases to trimming and J lost 3 bases, with 15 bases between them. The CDR3 extends over 14 amino acids. Germline assignment: CDR1 SQVTM and CDR2 ANQGSEA. This clonotype was obtained from a man aged 18-30 years in good health. J is TRBJ2-1 and V is TRBV29-1; tentative D call: TRBD1 (6 bases). Source material: blood. As DNA, the CDR3 is TGCAGCGTAGAGCAGGGGATTTTCTACAATGAGCAGTTCTTC. Its protein is CSVEQGIFYNEQFF.